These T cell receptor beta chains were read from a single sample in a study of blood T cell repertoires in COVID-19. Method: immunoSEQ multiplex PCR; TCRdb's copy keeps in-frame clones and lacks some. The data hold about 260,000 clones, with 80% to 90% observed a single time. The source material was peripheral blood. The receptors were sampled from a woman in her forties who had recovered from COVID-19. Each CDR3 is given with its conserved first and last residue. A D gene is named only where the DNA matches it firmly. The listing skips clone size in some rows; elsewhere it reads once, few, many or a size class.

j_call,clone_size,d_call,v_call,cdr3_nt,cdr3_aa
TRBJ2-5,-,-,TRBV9,TGTGCCAGCAGCGTAGGGGACTCCTTTCAAGAGACCCAGTACTTC,CASSVGDSFQETQYF
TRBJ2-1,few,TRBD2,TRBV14,TGTGCCAGCAGGGGCTGGGGCGGGGGTGCCTCCTACAATGAGCAGTTCTTC,CASRGWGGGASYNEQFF
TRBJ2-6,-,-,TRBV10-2,TGCGCCAGCAGTGAGGTCGGGGCTGGGGCCAACGTCCTGACTTTC,CASSEVGAGANVLTF
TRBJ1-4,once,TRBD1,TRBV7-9,TGTGCCAGCAGCTTAGGCCCAGGGGGCCGAAAACTGTTTTTT,CASSLGPGGRKLFF
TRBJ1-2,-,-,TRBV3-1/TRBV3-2,TGTGCCAGCAGCCTCCTAGGCTCAGGCGGGTATGGGGGCTACACCTTC,CASSLLGSGGYGGYTF
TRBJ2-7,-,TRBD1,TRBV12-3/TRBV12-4,TGTGCCAGCAGTTGGGACAGCTCCTACGAGCAGTACTTC,CASSWDSSYEQYF
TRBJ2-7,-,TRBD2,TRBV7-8,TGTGCCAGCAGCTTAGGACTAGCGGGGGTAGGGTCCTACGAGCAGTACTTC,CASSLGLAGVGSYEQYF
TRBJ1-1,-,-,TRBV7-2,TGTGCCAGCAGCTCATCAAGCGGAGGCGGGAACACTGAAGCTTTCTTT,CASSSSSGGGNTEAFF
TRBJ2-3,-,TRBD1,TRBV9,TGTGCCAGCAGCCTTTCCGGGACAGGGAGAGCAGATACGCAGTATTTT,CASSLSGTGRADTQYF
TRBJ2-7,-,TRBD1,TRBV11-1,TGTGCCAGCGCCGCCGACAGGGGAGGAGGCGAGCAGTACTTC,CASAADRGGGEQYF
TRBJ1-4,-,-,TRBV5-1,TGCGCCAGCAGCTTGGTTCTGGGAGAGGCTAATGAAAAACTGTTTTTT,CASSLVLGEANEKLFF
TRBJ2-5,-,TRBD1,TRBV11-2,TGTGCCAGCAGCAGCGGGACAGGGTGGGGGACCCAGTACTTC,CASSSGTGWGTQYF
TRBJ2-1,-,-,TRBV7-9,TGTGCCAGCAGCTTCAAGAGAAGCTCCTACAATGAGCAGTTCTTC,CASSFKRSSYNEQFF
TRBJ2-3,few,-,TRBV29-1,TGCAGCGTTGGGATAGGGGGCACAGATACGCAGTATTTT,CSVGIGGTDTQYF
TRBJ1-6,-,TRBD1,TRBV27,TGTGCCAGCAGCTGGACAGGCCCTTGGCTCAATTCACCCCTCCACTTT,CASSWTGPWLNSPLHF
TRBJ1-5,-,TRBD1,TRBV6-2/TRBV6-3,TGTGCCAGCAGTAGACAGGGTTTTCAGCCCCAGCATTTT,CASSRQGFQPQHF
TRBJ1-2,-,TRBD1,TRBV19,TGTGCCAGCTTACCTGAGGACAGGGCGGTCTATGGCTACACCTTC,CASLPEDRAVYGYTF
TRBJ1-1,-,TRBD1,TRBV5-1,TGCGCCAGCAGCGTAGGGACAGGGAGGACTGAAGCTTTCTTT,CASSVGTGRTEAFF
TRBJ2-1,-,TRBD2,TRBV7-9,TGTGCCAGCAGCTTCTTTCAGGGCCTAGCGGGGGGGCGTAATGAGCAGTTCTTC,CASSFFQGLAGGRNEQFF
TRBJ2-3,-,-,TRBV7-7,TGTGCCAGCAGCTTGGGGGGTTCAGGAGATACGCAGTATTTT,CASSLGGSGDTQYF
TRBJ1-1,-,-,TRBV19,TGTGCCAGTAGTATCGATTTCAAAAGGGGGAAAACTGAAGCTTTCTTT,CASSIDFKRGKTEAFF
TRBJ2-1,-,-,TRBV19,TGTGCCAGTAGCCCCCAGGGGGGAGACTACAATGAGCAGTTCTTC,CASSPQGGDYNEQFF
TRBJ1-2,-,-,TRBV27,TGTGCCAGCAGTTTCTGGCCGGGGAGCGGCGCCTCCTTC,CASSFWPGSGASF
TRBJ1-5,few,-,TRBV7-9,TGTGCCAGCAGCGGTCGGGGTTCCAATCAGCCCCAGCATTTT,CASSGRGSNQPQHF
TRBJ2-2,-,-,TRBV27,TGTGCCAGCAGTCCGTTAGCCCCTACTAGCTACACCGGGGAGCTGTTTTTT,CASSPLAPTSYTGELFF
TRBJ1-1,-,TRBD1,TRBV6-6,TGTGCCAGCAGGGACCGGGACAGCGAGGCGAAAGCTTTCTTT,CASRDRDSEAKAFF
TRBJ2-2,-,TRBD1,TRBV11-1,TGTGCCAGCAGCCACGACAGGGAGAGCACCGGGGAGCTGTTTTTT,CASSHDRESTGELFF
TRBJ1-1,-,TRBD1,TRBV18,TGTGCCAGCTCACCATCAAACAGGGGAGAAGCTTTCTTT,CASSPSNRGEAFF
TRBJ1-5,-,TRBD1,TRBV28,TGTGCCAGCAGTCCCCCTGGACAGGGCCATCAGCCCCAGCATTTT,CASSPPGQGHQPQHF
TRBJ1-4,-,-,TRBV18,TGTGCCAGCTCACCACTGGCAATGGATGAAAAACTGTTTTTT,CASSPLAMDEKLFF
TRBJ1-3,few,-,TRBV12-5,TGTGCTAGTGGTTTGGGATCAGGGGTAGGAAACACCATATATTTT,CASGLGSGVGNTIYF
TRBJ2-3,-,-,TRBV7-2,TGTGCCAGCAGTCTTGATCGGACGGGGATTACGCAGTATTTT,CASSLDRTGITQYF
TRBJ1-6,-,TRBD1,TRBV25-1,TGTGCCAGCAGATCACAGGGGATGATGGGGAATTCACCCCTCCACTTT,CASRSQGMMGNSPLHF
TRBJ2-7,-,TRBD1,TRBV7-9,TGTGCCAGCAGCTCCCCTCGGGGACAGGGGGCCTACGAGCAGTACTTC,CASSSPRGQGAYEQYF
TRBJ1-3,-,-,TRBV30,TGTGCCTGGAAGGGGACACTCTCTGGAAACACCATATATTTT,CAWKGTLSGNTIYF
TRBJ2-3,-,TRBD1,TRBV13,TGTGCCAGCAACCTAGTGGGACAGGGGTCAGATACGCAGTATTTT,CASNLVGQGSDTQYF
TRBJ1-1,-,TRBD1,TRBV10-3,TGTGCCATCAGTCCTAGCCTCGGGACAGGGAACACTGAAGCTTTCTTT,CAISPSLGTGNTEAFF
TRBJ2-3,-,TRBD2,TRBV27,TGTGCCAGCAGTTTATCCCTAAGGGAGCGGGGGGGGCCTAGCACAGATACGCAGTATTTT,CASSLSLRERGGPSTDTQYF
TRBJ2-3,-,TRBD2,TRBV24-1,TGTGCCACCAGTGATGGGCTAGCGGGGGCAAAAGATACGCAGTATTTT,CATSDGLAGAKDTQYF
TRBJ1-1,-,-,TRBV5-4,TGTGCCAGCAGCACCGGACAGTCGAACACTGAAGCTTTCTTT,CASSTGQSNTEAFF
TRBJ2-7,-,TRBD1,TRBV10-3,TGTGCCATCAGTGCAGGGGGCTGGGAGCAGTACTTC,CAISAGGWEQYF
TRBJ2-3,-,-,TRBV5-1,TGCGCCAGCAGCCAAAATGGGGCCCTCCTGGGAGGAGATACGCAGTATTTT,CASSQNGALLGGDTQYF
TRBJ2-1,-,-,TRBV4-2,TGTGCCAGCAGCCATGGGCTGACGTCCTACAATGAGCAGTTCTTC,CASSHGLTSYNEQFF
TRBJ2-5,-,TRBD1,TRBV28,TGTGCCAGCAGTCCGGGACAGGGTAACCAAGAGACCCAGTACTTC,CASSPGQGNQETQYF
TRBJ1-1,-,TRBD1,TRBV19,TGTGCCAGTAGTATGAGCCCGACAGGGACCCGACCTGAAGCTTTCTTT,CASSMSPTGTRPEAFF
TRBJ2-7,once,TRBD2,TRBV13,TGTGCCAGCAGCCCAGCGGGGGTGACAACGACCTACGAGCAGTACTTC,CASSPAGVTTTYEQYF
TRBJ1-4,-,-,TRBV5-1,TGCGCCAGCAGCCCCGCGGGAGCAACTAATGAAAAACTGTTTTTT,CASSPAGATNEKLFF
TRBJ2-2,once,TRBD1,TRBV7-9,TGTGCCAGCAGCTTAGCGGCCTTCACAGGGGTTTTCGGCGGGGAGCTGTTTTTT,CASSLAAFTGVFGGELFF
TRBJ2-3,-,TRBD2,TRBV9,TGTGCCAGCAGCGTTCCACTAGCGGCATCCTCTAGCACAGATACGCAGTATTTT,CASSVPLAASSSTDTQYF